What follows are 17 T cell receptor beta chains derived from one specimen sequenced in a study of blood T cell repertoires in COVID-19. Data came from immunoSEQ multiplex PCR; TCRdb stores just in-frame clones and leaves some out. This table holds roughly 150,000 clones, around four fifths found once. The material sequenced was peripheral blood. The receptors originated from a woman over 75 with COVID-19, enrolled during active disease.

In its sample, this clone was seen a few times. In nucleotides, the CDR3 is TGTGCCAGCAGCCGACAGACAGGGTCCGAGCAGTACTTC. Translation: CASSRQTGSEQYF. J is TRBJ2-7 and V is TRBV14; 7 positions agree with TRBD1. The CDR3 is made up of 13 amino acids. Trimming at V came to 4 bases and at J to 6 bases, leaving 6 bases not matched to a gene. The germline CDR1 and CDR2 sequences are SGHDN and FVKESK.

The count of this clone is one. The chain has TRBV27 and TRBJ1-1; D gene unclear. CDR1 and CDR2 (germline): MNHEY, SMNVEV (reference sequence). This CDR3 contains 15 residues. Trimming took 2 bases from V and 5 from J, leaving 15 bases between them. The CDR3 DNA is TGTGCCAGCAGTTTACGTGGTACGGGAAAAACTGAAGCTTTCTTT. Its translation is CASSLRGTGKTEAFF.

The J gene is TRBJ2-7, the V gene TRBV2, with TRBD1 identical over 7 bases. The V and J ends lost 4 bases and 6 bases, in that order; junction bases with no gene match: 3. The V gene's germline CDR1 is SNHLY and CDR2 FYNNEI. The CDR3 is made up of 12 amino acids. CDR3 sequence reads: CASSGDSLEQYF. The DNA for the CDR3 is TGTGCCAGCAGTGGGGACAGTCTCGAGCAGTACTTC.

This rearrangement joins TRBV28 to TRBJ2-1; D may be TRBD2 (6 bases). Trimming pared 7 bases from V and 4 bases from J, leaving 17 bases between. The CDR3 has 15 residues. CDR1 MDHEN and CDR2 SYDVKM come from the germline V gene. The CDR3 is CASNLSGDPYNEQFF. CDR3 sequence (DNA): TGTGCCAGCAACCTTTCGGGGGACCCTTACAATGAGCAGTTCTTC.

V usage is TRBV9 and J usage is TRBJ1-3, with D tentatively TRBD1 (6 bases). The V gene's germline CDR1 is SGDLS and CDR2 YYNGEE. V lost 3 bases to trimming and J lost 4 bases, with 14 bases between them. The CDR3 has 15 amino acids. The CDR3 spells CASSDQGSAGNTIYF. CDR3 coding DNA: TGTGCCAGCAGCGATCAGGGGTCGGCAGGAAACACCATATATTTT. Looking up the rest from reference TRBV9 and TRBJ1-3 gives the full variable domain: DSGVTQTPKHLITATGQRVTLRCSPRSGDLSVYWYQQSLDQGLQFLIQYYNGEERAKGNILERFSAQQFPDLHSELNLSSLELGDSALYFCASSDQGSAGNTIYFGEGSWLTVV.

The chain carries TRBV28 and TRBJ2-7, with a weak D call TRBD1 (6 bases). Germline V CDR1 and CDR2: MDHEN, SYDVKM. V gave up 3 bases and J gave up 1 base, with 16 bases separating them. The CDR3 runs 16 residues. The chain's CDR3 is CASSFSSGRGSYEQYF. CDR3 nucleotide sequence: TGTGCCAGCAGTTTTAGTAGTGGCAGGGGTTCCTACGAGCAGTACTTC.

This clone was observed a handful of times. The J gene is TRBJ2-1, the V gene TRBV20-1; 9 bases fit TRBD1. CDR1 and CDR2 (germline): DFQATT, SNEGSKA (reference sequence). The J segment lost 4 bases and the V segment lost 3 bases, leaving 10 bases of the junction unmatched. CDR3 length equals 16 residues. CDR3 nucleotides: TGCAGTGCTAGTTCCCCCTACAGGGGGCGGTACAATGAGCAGTTCTTC. It translates to CSASSPYRGRYNEQFF.

V gene TRBV15 combines with J gene TRBJ2-3, with 8 bases matching TRBD2. Germline trimming cut 5 bases from V and 2 bases from J; bases unmatched to any gene: 3. The CDR3 spans 14 residues. CDR1 LNHNV and CDR2 YYDKDF come from the germline V gene (reference sequence). CDR3 in DNA: TGTGCCACCAGCTTCGGGGGGGTCACAGATACGCAGTATTTT. Protein: CATSFGGVTDTQYF. Together with reference TRBV15 and TRBJ2-3, the CDR3 gives the full variable domain: DAMVIQNPRYQVTQFGKPVTLSCSQTLNHNVMYWYQQKSSQAPKLLFHYYDKDFNNEADTPDNFQSRRPNTSFCFLDIRSPGLGDTAMYLCATSFGGVTDTQYFGPGTRLTVL.

This clone appeared a few times. V gene TRBV5-5 combines with J gene TRBJ2-5; D perhaps matches TRBD2 (5 bases). This CDR3 contains 14 residues. Germline CDR1 reads SGHKS; CDR2 reads YYEKEE (reference sequence). The V and J ends lost 4 bases and 0 bases respectively, with 10 bases between them. As DNA, the CDR3 is TGTGCCAGCAGCAGGCAAGCGGACCAAGAGACCCAGTACTTC. This translates into CASSRQADQETQYF.

This sequence joins TRBV5-1 and TRBJ2-3; tentatively, D is TRBD2 (6 bases). V gave up 5 bases and J gave up 4 bases, with 11 bases separating them. CDR3 length: 13 amino acids. In germline, CDR1 is SGHRS, CDR2 YFSETQ. CDR3 DNA sequence: TGCGCCAGCAGGGGGACTTGGGCAGATACGCAGTATTTT. Translated, it gives CASRGTWADTQYF.

Points on this clone: A read error may account for a junction end that differs from germline. This sequence joins TRBV5-1 and TRBJ2-7; 8 bases agree with TRBD1. Germline V gives CDR1 SGHRS, CDR2 YFSETQ. This CDR3 comprises 15 residues. CDR3 DNA: TGCGCCAGCAGCCCTAGGACAGGGACGCCCTACGGGCAGTACTTC. Amino acid sequence: CASSPRTGTPYGQYF.

This rearrangement joins TRBV9 to TRBJ2-6, with unresolved D. This CDR3 is built from 16 residues. The ends were cut back, 4 bases at V and 0 bases at J, with 11 bases in the middle. Germline loops: CDR1 SGDLS, CDR2 YYNGEE. The CDR3 DNA is TGTGCCAGCAGCCCCAGGAAGGACTCTGGGGCCAACGTCCTGACTTTC. This gives the protein CASSPRKDSGANVLTF.

This sequence joins TRBV7-2 and TRBJ2-5; 7 bases align to TRBD2. Looked up from germline, CDR1 is SGHTA and CDR2 is FQGNSA. V trimming: 4 bases; J trimming: 5 bases; junction bases outside the gene matches: 16. CDR3 length equals 17 residues. This chain's CDR3 is CASSSIPLAVIVETQYF. Written as DNA, the CDR3 is TGTGCCAGCAGCTCGATCCCTCTAGCGGTGATAGTTGAGACCCAGTACTTC.

Worth noting for this clone: Other DNA sequences in the same sample also yield this CDR3. This sequence joins TRBV19 and TRBJ2-7; 10 bases agree with TRBD1. In germline, CDR1 is LNHDA, CDR2 SQIVND (reference sequence). This CDR3 spans 13 amino acids. The ends lost 4 bases at V and 3 bases at J; junction bases unmatched: 0. The CDR3 DNA sequence: TGTGCCAGTAGTAGGGACAGGGGCTACGAGCAGTACTTC. Protein product: CASSRDRGYEQYF.

The chain has TRBV5-6 and TRBJ2-7, with 12 bases matching TRBD2. Trimming took 0 bases from V and 3 from J; bases not matched to a gene: 1. The germline gives CDR1 SGHDT, CDR2 YYEEEE. This CDR3 has 15 amino acids. This CDR3 is CASSLGLAGVYEQYF. DNA for the CDR3: TGTGCCAGCAGCTTGGGACTAGCGGGGGTCTACGAGCAGTACTTC.

The J gene is TRBJ2-1, the V gene TRBV5-1; TRBD2 might be the D (5 bases). Germline V lookup: CDR1 SGHRS, CDR2 YFSETQ. Trimming left V 4 bases short and J 8 bases short, with 13 bases between. This CDR3 is built from 13 residues. CDR3 protein: CASSVPDSHEQFF. The DNA of the CDR3 is TGCGCCAGCAGCGTGCCGGACTCCCATGAGCAGTTCTTC.

The chain employs TRBV29-1 and TRBJ2-1; TRBD2 matches at 11 bases. CDR1 SQVTM and CDR2 ANQGSEA come from the germline V gene. Unmatched junction bases numbered 6, after V lost 3 bases and J lost 8 bases. The CDR3 has 14 amino acids. Here the CDR3 reads CSVDGTSGPYEQFF. The CDR3 region has the DNA TGCAGCGTTGATGGGACTAGCGGCCCGTATGAGCAGTTCTTC.